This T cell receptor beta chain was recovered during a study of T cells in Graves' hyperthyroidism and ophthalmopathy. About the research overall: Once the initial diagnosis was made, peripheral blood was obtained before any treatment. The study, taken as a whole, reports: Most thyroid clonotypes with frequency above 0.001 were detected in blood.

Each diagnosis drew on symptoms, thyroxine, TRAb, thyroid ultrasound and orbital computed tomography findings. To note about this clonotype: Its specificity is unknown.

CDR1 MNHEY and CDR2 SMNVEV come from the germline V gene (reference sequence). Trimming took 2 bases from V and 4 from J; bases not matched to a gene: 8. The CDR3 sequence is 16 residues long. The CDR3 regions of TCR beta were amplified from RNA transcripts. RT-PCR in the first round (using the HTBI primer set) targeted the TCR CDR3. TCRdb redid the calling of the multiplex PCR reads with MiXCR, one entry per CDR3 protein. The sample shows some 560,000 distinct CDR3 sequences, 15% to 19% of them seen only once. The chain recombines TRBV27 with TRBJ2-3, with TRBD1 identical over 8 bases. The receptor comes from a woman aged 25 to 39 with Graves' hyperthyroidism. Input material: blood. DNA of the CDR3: TGTGCCAGCAGTTTAACCCCGGGACAGGCGGCAGATACGCAGTATTTT. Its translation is CASSLTPGQAADTQYF.